A selection of T cell receptor beta chains follows, all from one sample in a study of post-analysis software for immune sequencing data. TCRdb re-derived calls from the PCR reads in MiXCR, one entry per CDR3 protein. The data show about 540,000 distinct CDR3 sequences, about a third seen once. Sequencing was carried out using blood. These TCRs come from a girl between 2 and 17 years old with multiple sclerosis. Each CDR3 is given with its conserved first and last residue. D genes are given only for firm matches. Size is stated for part of the rows, as once, few or many counts, or as a class when the clone is expanded.

CDR3: CAGRRSRGADTQYF
DNA: TGTGCCGGCAGAAGGAGCAGGGGTGCAGATACGCAGTATTTT
V: TRBV6-5
D: .
length: 14
size: few
J: TRBJ2-3

CDR3: CASSNGASRHNEQFF
DNA: TGTGCTTCATCGAACGGGGCCTCTCGTCACAATGAGCAGTTCTTC
V: TRBV10-3
D: .
length: 15
size: .
J: TRBJ2-1

CDR3: CASGYIPQRGGLVAKNIQYF
DNA: TGTGCCAGCGGTTACATCCCTCAGCGGGGGGGCTTAGTAGCCAAAAACATTCAGTACTTC
V: TRBV6-2/TRBV6-3
D: TRBD2
length: 20
size: .
J: TRBJ2-4

CDR3: CASSPMTGAGYEQYF
DNA: TGTGCCAGCAGTCCCATGACAGGGGCCGGCTACGAGCAGTACTTC
V: TRBV12-3/TRBV12-4
D: TRBD1
length: 15
size: few
J: TRBJ2-7

CDR3: CASTRDSEDYGYTF
DNA: TGTGCCAGCACCCGGGACAGCGAGGACTATGGCTACACCTTC
V: TRBV6-5
D: TRBD1
length: 14
size: .
J: TRBJ1-2

CDR3: CSARVRGRIGQPQHF
DNA: TGCAGTGCTAGAGTTCGGGGGCGAATTGGTCAGCCCCAGCATTTT
V: TRBV20-1
D: .
length: 15
size: few
J: TRBJ1-5

CDR3: CASSQAARATEAFF
DNA: TGTGCCAGCAGCCAAGCAGCCAGGGCCACTGAAGCTTTCTTT
V: TRBV3-1
D: .
length: 14
size: .
J: TRBJ1-1

CDR3: CASSSDGGAVSTDTQYF
DNA: TGTGCCAGCAGCTCCGACGGGGGGGCAGTAAGCACAGATACGCAGTATTTT
V: TRBV7-2
D: TRBD2
length: 17
size: .
J: TRBJ2-3

CDR3: CATSRERPEETQYF
DNA: TGTGCCACCAGCAGAGAGAGGCCCGAGGAGACCCAGTACTTC
V: TRBV15
D: .
length: 14
size: .
J: TRBJ2-5

CDR3: CASSLPTGGFYNEQFF
DNA: TGTGCCAGCAGTTTACCAACAGGGGGCTTCTACAATGAGCAGTTCTTC
V: TRBV12-3/TRBV12-4
D: TRBD1
length: 16
size: few
J: TRBJ2-1

CDR3: CASSYVVPSPDAQYF
DNA: TGTGCCAGCAGTTACGTAGTCCCCAGCCCAGATGCGCAGTATTTT
V: TRBV6-6
D: .
length: 15
size: .
J: TRBJ2-3

CDR3: CASSQEITGGTEAFF
DNA: TGTGCCAGCAGCCAAGAAATAACAGGGGGGACTGAAGCTTTCTTT
V: TRBV3-1
D: TRBD1
length: 15
size: few
J: TRBJ1-1

CDR3: CASRTSSPYNEQFF
DNA: TGTGCCAGCCGGACTAGCAGTCCCTACAATGAGCAGTTCTTC
V: TRBV7-9
D: TRBD2
length: 14
size: many
J: TRBJ2-1

CDR3: CASRRDRVGTEAFF
DNA: TGTGCCAGCAGAAGAGACAGGGTAGGGACTGAAGCTTTCTTT
V: TRBV28
D: TRBD1
length: 14
size: few
J: TRBJ1-1

CDR3: CAISESAVNTEAFF
DNA: TGTGCCATCAGTGAGTCGGCGGTGAACACTGAAGCTTTCTTT
V: TRBV10-3
D: .
length: 14
size: few
J: TRBJ1-1

CDR3: CASRGGSEAYEQYF
DNA: TGTGCCAGCAGGGGGGGGTCGGAGGCCTACGAGCAGTACTTC
V: TRBV25-1
D: TRBD2
length: 14
size: .
J: TRBJ2-7

CDR3: CASSDSGAKNIQYF
DNA: TGTGCCAGCAGCGATAGCGGAGCCAAAAACATTCAGTACTTC
V: TRBV9
D: .
length: 14
size: .
J: TRBJ2-4

CDR3: CSARQTLGGPIAFF
DNA: TGCAGTGCTAGACAAACACTTGGGGGGCCAATAGCTTTCTTT
V: TRBV20-1
D: .
length: 14
size: .
J: TRBJ1-1

CDR3: CASSPPQGNTGELFF
DNA: TGTGCCAGCTCACCACCCCAGGGCAACACCGGGGAGCTGTTTTTT
V: TRBV18
D: .
length: 15
size: few
J: TRBJ2-2

CDR3: CAISQGVGVEDTQYF
DNA: TGTGCCATCTCACAGGGGGTAGGGGTGGAAGATACGCAGTATTTT
V: TRBV10-3
D: TRBD1
length: 15
size: many
J: TRBJ2-3

CDR3: CASSLSGRVNVLTF
DNA: TGTGCCAGCAGTCTCAGCGGACGGGTCAACGTCCTGACTTTC
V: TRBV6-5
D: .
length: 14
size: many
J: TRBJ2-6

CDR3: CSARVGTEAFF
DNA: TGCAGTGCTAGAGTTGGGACTGAAGCTTTCTTT
V: TRBV20-1
D: .
length: 11
size: .
J: TRBJ1-1

CDR3: CASSFQSGGLDEQFF
DNA: TGTGCCAGCAGCTTTCAGTCAGGGGGCTTGGATGAGCAGTTCTTC
V: TRBV11-2
D: TRBD1
length: 15
size: few
J: TRBJ2-1

CDR3: CSASGRVYGYTF
DNA: TGCAGTGCTAGCGGCAGGGTTTATGGCTACACCTTC
V: TRBV20-1
D: .
length: 12
size: few
J: TRBJ1-2

CDR3: CASRPTSEGQGTQYF
DNA: TGTGCCAGCAGACCTACTAGCGAGGGCCAGGGGACCCAGTACTTC
V: TRBV11-2
D: TRBD2
length: 15
size: .
J: TRBJ2-5

CDR3: CVSSLGVPRANVLTF
DNA: TGTGTCAGCAGCTTAGGTGTTCCAAGGGCCAACGTCCTGACTTTC
V: TRBV7-9
D: .
length: 15
size: few
J: TRBJ2-6

CDR3: CASTERQYSYGYTF
DNA: TGTGCCAGCACTGAGCGCCAATACAGCTATGGCTACACCTTC
V: TRBV2
D: .
length: 14
size: few
J: TRBJ1-2

CDR3: CASSQDPSNEQFF
DNA: TGTGCCAGCAGCCAAGATCCCAGTAATGAGCAGTTCTTC
V: TRBV3-1
D: .
length: 13
size: few
J: TRBJ2-1

CDR3: CASSGRVGDTQYF
DNA: TGTGCCAGCAGCGGCCGAGTTGGAGATACGCAGTATTTT
V: TRBV5-6
D: .
length: 13
size: .
J: TRBJ2-3

CDR3: CAISGRGTVGTEAFF
DNA: TGTGCCATCTCCGGCCGGGGGACAGTCGGCACTGAAGCTTTCTTT
V: TRBV10-3
D: TRBD1
length: 15
size: once
J: TRBJ1-1

CDR3: CASSHGRTGAWNSPLHF
DNA: TGTGCCAGCAGCCACGGAAGGACAGGGGCCTGGAATTCACCCCTCCACTTT
V: TRBV3-1
D: TRBD1
length: 17
size: .
J: TRBJ1-6

CDR3: CSALRLAGGVFTQYF
DNA: TGCAGTGCCTTAAGACTAGCGGGGGGGGTGTTCACGCAGTATTTT
V: TRBV20-1
D: TRBD2
length: 15
size: few
J: TRBJ2-3

CDR3: CASSQGQVSYEQYF
DNA: TGTGCCAGCAGCCAGGGACAGGTCTCCTACGAGCAGTACTTC
V: TRBV4-2
D: TRBD1
length: 14
size: .
J: TRBJ2-7

CDR3: CASSQLGNTGANVLTF
DNA: TGTGCCAGCAGCCAATTAGGGAACACTGGGGCCAACGTCCTGACTTTC
V: TRBV3-1
D: .
length: 16
size: .
J: TRBJ2-6

CDR3: CAISESRGKETQYF
DNA: TGTGCCATCAGTGAGTCGAGGGGAAAAGAGACCCAGTACTTC
V: TRBV10-3
D: .
length: 14
size: many
J: TRBJ2-5

CDR3: CASRQGLNTDTQYF
DNA: TGTGCCAGCAGACAAGGACTTAACACAGATACGCAGTATTTT
V: TRBV7-9
D: .
length: 14
size: .
J: TRBJ2-3

CDR3: CASSVGSWLSGANVLTF
DNA: TGTGCCAGCAGCGTTGGCAGTTGGCTCTCTGGGGCCAACGTCCTGACTTTC
V: TRBV5-6
D: .
length: 17
size: few
J: TRBJ2-6

CDR3: CASSLWGTTEAFF
DNA: TGTGCCAGCAGTTTATGGGGTACGACTGAAGCTTTCTTT
V: TRBV12-3/TRBV12-4
D: .
length: 13
size: .
J: TRBJ1-1

CDR3: CAVWQNTEAFF
DNA: TGTGCCGTGTGGCAGAACACTGAAGCTTTCTTT
V: TRBV28
D: .
length: 11
size: .
J: TRBJ1-1

CDR3: CASSPIMADLNYGYTF
DNA: TGTGCCAGCAGCCCCATTATGGCAGACCTTAACTATGGCTACACCTTC
V: TRBV5-5
D: .
length: 16
size: .
J: TRBJ1-2

CDR3: CASSPDPGSEAFF
DNA: TGTGCCAGCAGCCCCGACCCGGGCAGTGAAGCTTTCTTT
V: TRBV7-3
D: .
length: 13
size: .
J: TRBJ1-1

CDR3: CSASLPGLVYEQYF
DNA: TGCAGTGCTAGCCTACCGGGACTAGTCTACGAGCAGTACTTC
V: TRBV20-1
D: TRBD2
length: 14
size: few
J: TRBJ2-7

CDR3: CASSLAHRGRNTEAFF
DNA: TGTGCCAGCAGCTTAGCTCACAGGGGTCGGAACACTGAAGCTTTCTTT
V: TRBV7-8
D: TRBD1
length: 16
size: .
J: TRBJ1-1

CDR3: CSALDRGGSNQPQHF
DNA: TGCAGTGCTCTCGACAGGGGAGGAAGCAATCAGCCCCAGCATTTT
V: TRBV20-1
D: TRBD1
length: 15
size: .
J: TRBJ1-5

CDR3: CASSIARGNSPLHF
DNA: TGTGCCAGTAGTATCGCCAGGGGGAATTCACCCCTCCACTTT
V: TRBV19
D: TRBD1
length: 14
size: .
J: TRBJ1-6

CDR3: CASSIDGTEDTQYF
DNA: TGTGCCAGTAGTATAGATGGGACAGAAGATACGCAGTATTTT
V: TRBV19
D: TRBD1
length: 14
size: few
J: TRBJ2-3

CDR3: CASYGEDRAHEQYF
DNA: TGTGCCAGCTATGGTGAGGACAGGGCACACGAGCAGTACTTC
V: TRBV2
D: TRBD1
length: 14
size: .
J: TRBJ2-7

CDR3: CASSKPAGGAYEQYF
DNA: TGCGCCAGCAGCAAGCCCGCGGGGGGTGCCTACGAGCAGTACTTC
V: TRBV4-1
D: TRBD2
length: 15
size: .
J: TRBJ2-7

CDR3: CSARVSGQLANYGYTF
DNA: TGCAGTGCTAGAGTTAGCGGACAGCTAGCTAACTATGGCTACACCTTC
V: TRBV20-1
D: .
length: 16
size: few
J: TRBJ1-2

CDR3: CSERDRSEAFF
DNA: TGCAGCGAGCGGGACCGCAGCGAAGCTTTCTTT
V: TRBV29-1
D: .
length: 11
size: .
J: TRBJ1-1

CDR3: CSARPSLADTQYF
DNA: TGCAGTGCTAGACCCTCCCTTGCAGATACGCAGTATTTT
V: TRBV20-1
D: .
length: 13
size: .
J: TRBJ2-3